Below, 9 T cell receptor beta chains from the same sample are listed, as sequenced in a study of blood T cell repertoires in COVID-19 (dated by TCRdb to 2018 to 2021). The library relied on the immunoSEQ multiplex PCR assay. TCRdb took this table from immuneACCESS and kept in-frame rearrangements with V and J called. Such tables lack part of the clones; where checked against another copy, unresolved V genes explain under half of the gap, and the rest is unexplained. Here the sample has a few hundred thousand clones; around 91% occur a single time. The top ten hold 0.95% to 1.3% of the sample. Sequencing used peripheral blood. These receptors all come from a woman aged 40 to 50 with COVID-19, enrolled during active disease.

The V gene is TRBV10-3, the J gene TRBJ1-5; TRBD1 is a possible D gene (5 bases). V lost 2 bases and J lost 0, with 20 bases in between. The CDR3 has 19 residues. Germline lookup yields CDR1 ENHRY and CDR2 SYGVKD. The DNA of the CDR3 is TGTGCCATCAGTGAGGGTCGAGGCAGGGCTCTGTCTAGCAATCAGCCCCAGCATTTT. Its protein is CAISEGRGRALSSNQPQHF.

The chain has TRBV3-1 (or the pseudogene TRBV3-2) and TRBJ1-1; possibly TRBD1 for D (5 bases). This CDR3 is 14 amino acids long. V lost 1 base, J lost 11 bases, and 17 bases lay in between. The germline CDR1 and CDR2 sequences are LGHDT and YNNKEL (reference sequence). CDR3 in amino acids: CASSQGWGGEMAFF. The CDR3 DNA sequence: TGTGCCAGCAGCCAAGGCTGGGGGGGGGAGATGGCTTTCTTT.

The chain couples TRBV5-1 to TRBJ2-5; D ambiguous. The V end lost 3 bases, the J end lost 2 bases, and 14 bases lay between the germline ends. CDR1 is SGHRS, CDR2 YFSETQ, per germline. The CDR3 length is 15 residues. The chain's CDR3 is CASSSQVQHQETQYF. The CDR3 bases are TGCGCCAGCAGCTCGCAGGTACAACATCAAGAGACCCAGTACTTC.

The J gene is TRBJ2-7, the V gene TRBV3-1 (or the pseudogene TRBV3-2); possibly TRBD2 for D (5 bases). Trimming took off 6 bases at V and 4 bases at J, with 10 bases between the two ends. CDR3 length equals 12 residues. CDR1 and CDR2 from the germline V gene are LGHDT and YNNKEL (reference sequence). Here the CDR3 reads CASRGLSYEQYF. CDR3 bases: TGTGCCAGCAGAGGACTGTCTTACGAGCAGTACTTC.

Only one count was recorded for this clone. The V gene is TRBV29-1, the J gene TRBJ1-2; D unclear. Trimming took off 0 bases at V and 4 bases at J, with 9 bases between the two ends. Germline CDR1 is SQVTM and CDR2 is ANQGSEA. The CDR3 has 13 amino acids. The CDR3 DNA reads as TGCAGCGTTGAAGATAGCCCGGGCTATGGCTACACCTTC. Translated: CSVEDSPGYGYTF. Drawing the rest from reference TRBV29-1 and TRBJ1-2, the complete variable domain is SAVISQKPSRDICQRGTSLTIQCQVDSQVTMMFWYRQQPGQSLTLIATANQGSEATYESGFVIDKFPISRPNLTFSTLTVSNMSPEDSSIYLCSVEDSPGYGYTFGSGTRLTVV.

This chain uses TRBV7-8 with TRBJ2-7; perhaps TRBD1 as D (6 bases). Trimming removed 0 bases from V and 5 bases from J, with 14 bases in between. This CDR3 is 15 amino acids long. Germline CDR1 reads SGHVS; CDR2 reads FQNEAQ. CDR3: CASSLALIRGNEQYF. CDR3 nucleotide sequence: TGTGCCAGCAGCTTAGCACTCATCAGGGGCAACGAGCAGTACTTC.

The J gene is TRBJ2-1, the V gene TRBV27; D unclear. Deletions cut 5 bases from V and 0 bases from J, with 17 bases between. CDR1 and CDR2 from the germline V gene are MNHEY and SMNVEV (reference sequence). This CDR3 has 17 amino acids. The CDR3 sequence: CASSPFPAGSSYNEQFF. The CDR3 nucleotides read TGTGCCAGCAGTCCATTCCCCGCTGGCAGCTCCTACAATGAGCAGTTCTTC.

The V call is TRBV5-8, the J call TRBJ1-3, with 7 positions matching TRBD1. CDR1 and CDR2 (germline): SGHTS, YDEGEE. The CDR3 extends over 15 amino acids. V shed 0 bases, J shed 4 bases, and the junction held 4 bases outside the gene matches. CDR3: CASSLDRGSGNTIYF. The CDR3 nucleotides are TGTGCCAGCAGCTTGGACAGGGGTTCGGGAAACACCATATATTTT.

The V call is TRBV5-1, the J call TRBJ2-1, with 8 positions matching TRBD2. J gave up 2 bases and V 5 bases, and 18 bases lay outside the gene matches. CDR1 is SGHRS, CDR2 YFSETQ, per germline. The CDR3 totals 19 residues. In DNA, the CDR3 is TGCGCCAGCAGTTCTGGACTAGCAAGCCGGCCGAGTCCCTACAATGAGCAGTTCTTC. It codes for CASSSGLASRPSPYNEQFF. Using reference TRBV5-1 and TRBJ2-1 for the parts outside the CDR3, the full variable domain is KAGVTQTPRYLIKTRGQQVTLSCSPISGHRSVSWYQQTPGQGLQFLFEYFSETQRNKGNFPGRFSGRQFSNSRSEMNVSTLELGDSALYLCASSSGLASRPSPYNEQFFGPGTRLTVL.